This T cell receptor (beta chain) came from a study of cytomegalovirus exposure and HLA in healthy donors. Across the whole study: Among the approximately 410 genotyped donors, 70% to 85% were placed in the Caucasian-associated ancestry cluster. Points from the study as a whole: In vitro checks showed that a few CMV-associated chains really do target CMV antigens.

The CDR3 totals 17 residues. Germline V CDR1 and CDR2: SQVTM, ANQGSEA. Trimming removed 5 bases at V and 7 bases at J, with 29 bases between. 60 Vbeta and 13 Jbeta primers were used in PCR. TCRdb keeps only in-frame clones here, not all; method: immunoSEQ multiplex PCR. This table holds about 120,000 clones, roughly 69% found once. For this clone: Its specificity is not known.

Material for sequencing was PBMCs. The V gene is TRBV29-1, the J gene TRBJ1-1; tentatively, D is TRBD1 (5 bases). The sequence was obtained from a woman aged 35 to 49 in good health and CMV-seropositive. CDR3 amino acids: CSVPGEGTSSAVIEAFF. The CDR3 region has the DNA TGCAGCGTTCCTGGGGAGGGGACCTCCAGCGCCGTTATTGAAGCTTTCTTT.